This is a list of T cell receptor beta chains from one sample in a study of technical replicates of blood from a few donors. Here immunoSEQ multiplex PCR was the method, and the copy in TCRdb shows in-frame clones only, minus some. The table has about 50,000 clones, 95% to 96% seen once. The sample was T cells isolated from PBMCs. The receptors originated from a human donor in good health. CDR3s include the opening cysteine and the closing phenylalanine or tryptophan.

v_call,j_call,cdr3_length,cdr3_aa
TRBV6-5,TRBJ2-7,13,CASSFAIRYEQYF
TRBV5-1,TRBJ2-1,15,CASSGGTSDWNEQFF
TRBV6-6,TRBJ2-2,15,CASHSTSGRPGELFF
TRBV4-1,TRBJ2-1,17,CASSQLPTSGTWNEQFF
TRBV5-5,TRBJ2-1,15,CASSLMYWRANEQFF
TRBV28,TRBJ2-5,14,CASSPKWGEETQYF
TRBV5-1,TRBJ2-5,15,CASSLEPITQETQYF
TRBV7-9,TRBJ2-3,18,CASSPTNPKVGFTDTQYF
TRBV6-1,TRBJ1-5,15,CASSEEQGSFQPQHF
TRBV6-1,TRBJ2-2,15,CASRSGSANTGELFF
TRBV7-3,TRBJ2-1,15,CASSPQRASYNEQFF
TRBV5-4,TRBJ2-7,13,CASSISYSYEQYF
TRBV30,TRBJ1-1,8,CACEEAFF